These 23 T cell receptor beta chains were all obtained from the same sample, sequenced in a study of cytomegalovirus exposure and HLA in healthy donors. PCR primers comprised 60 Vbeta and 13 Jbeta primers. Some clones are missing from TCRdb's copy, which holds only in-frame ones; the method was immunoSEQ multiplex PCR. The sample consists of 200,000 or so clones, 75% to 85% of them appearing once. Sequencing was done on a sample of PBMCs. The receptors stem from a girl between 5 and 17 years old in good health and CMV-seronegative.

The rearrangement uses TRBV4-2 and TRBJ2-1; 9 positions match TRBD2. The J segment lost 1 base and the V segment lost 4 bases, leaving 17 bases of the junction unmatched. CDR3 size: 20 residues. Per the germline V gene, CDR1 is LGHNA and CDR2 is YNFKEQ. CDR3 bases: TGTGCCAGCAGCCGACGGACTATTAGCGGGAGCTCTGGGTCCTACAATGAGCAGTTCTTC. Its protein product is CASSRRTISGSSGSYNEQFF.

The gene calls are TRBV7-9 and TRBJ2-2; D is unresolved. V was shortened by 2 bases and J by 2 bases, with 9 bases between the two germline ends. Germline V gene sequence: CDR1 SEHNR, CDR2 FQNEAQ (reference sequence). The length of the CDR3 is 15 residues. CDR3 nucleotides: TGTGCCAGCAGCTTACTCCCGGGTAACACCGGGGAGCTGTTTTTT. Translated, it gives CASSLLPGNTGELFF.

This rearrangement joins TRBV19 to TRBJ1-2; 10 positions match TRBD1. V was pared by 5 bases and J by 2 bases, with 11 bases of the junction left unmatched. The CDR3 covers 17 residues. Germline V gives CDR1 LNHDA, CDR2 SQIVND (reference sequence). In DNA form, the CDR3 reads TGTGCCAGTAGTTCACGACAGGGGGCGCGGTCGAACTATGGCTACACCTTC. Translating gives CASSSRQGARSNYGYTF.

This clone appeared once. The chain employs TRBV28 and TRBJ2-7; D is unresolved. Germline CDR1 reads MDHEN; CDR2 reads SYDVKM. The CDR3 spans 16 residues. The V end lost 5 bases, the J end lost 3 bases, and 20 bases lay between the germline ends. CDR3 protein: CASSPGSDEIDYEQYF. CDR3 coding DNA: TGTGCCAGCAGTCCCGGAAGCGATGAGATAGACTACGAGCAGTACTTC. The complete variable domain, with remaining parts taken from reference TRBV28 and TRBJ2-7, reads DVKVTQSSRYLVKRTGEKVFLECVQDMDHENMFWYRQDPGLGLRLIYFSYDVKMKEKGDIPEGYSVSREKKERFSLILESASTNQTSMYLCASSPGSDEIDYEQYFGPGTRLTVT.

The chain has TRBV6-5 and TRBJ2-3; the D is unclear. This CDR3 region has 15 residues. V lost 0 bases and J lost 4, with 11 bases in between. Germline loops: CDR1 MNHEY, CDR2 SVGAGI. CDR3 loop: CASSYSRPPPDTQYF. The CDR3 DNA is TGTGCCAGCAGTTACTCGAGGCCTCCCCCAGATACGCAGTATTTT.

The chain recombines TRBV7-2 with TRBJ1-6, with 9 bases fitting TRBD1. The CDR3 is 16 residues long. Germline CDR1 and CDR2: SGHTA and FQGNSA. V lost 5 bases, J lost 11 bases, and 13 bases stayed unmatched. In DNA, the CDR3 is TGTGCCAGCAGCCGCCGGGACAGGGTGTACGGGGCACCCCTCCACTTT. Protein: CASSRRDRVYGAPLHF.

The chain employs TRBV19 and TRBJ1-4; 8 nucleotides match TRBD1. Germline lookup yields CDR1 LNHDA and CDR2 SQIVND (reference sequence). V gave up 5 bases and J gave up 7 bases; unmatched junction bases: 9. The CDR3 has 15 residues. CDR3 nucleotide sequence: TGTGCCAGTAGTGATAACGGACAGGGAATTGAAAAACTGTTTTTT. Translated: CASSDNGQGIEKLFF.

The rearrangement links TRBV28 to TRBJ2-1; 13 nucleotides align to TRBD2. This CDR3 spans 15 amino acids. The junction had 8 bases not matched to a gene; V was cut back by 8 bases and J by 7 bases. Germline V gene lookup returns CDR1 MDHEN and CDR2 SYDVKM. The DNA for the CDR3 is TGTGCCAGCGGGACTAGCGGGATGTCGGTAAATGAGCAGTTCTTC. Its protein is CASGTSGMSVNEQFF.

The chain employs TRBV7-6 and TRBJ1-3, with TRBD1 identical over 9 bases. The CDR3 runs 16 residues. Germline trimming cut 4 bases from V and 2 bases from J; bases unmatched to any gene: 6. Germline V gives CDR1 SGHVS, CDR2 FNYEAQ. The CDR3 DNA sequence: TGTGCCAGCAGCTCCACAGGGGGCATCGCTGGAAACACCATATATTTT. Its protein is CASSSTGGIAGNTIYF.

V gene TRBV20-1 combines with J gene TRBJ2-1, with D unresolved. This CDR3 spans 11 amino acids. V was clipped by 2 bases and J by 4 bases, with 3 bases between them. The germline CDR1 and CDR2 sequences are DFQATT and SNEGSKA (reference sequence). Written as DNA, the CDR3 is TGCAGTGCTAGACGGTACAATGAGCAGTTCTTC. Encoded protein: CSARRYNEQFF.

The CDR3 spells CASSYAAQLNTEAFF. The CDR3 region has the DNA TGTGCCAGCAGTTACGCGGCGCAGTTGAACACTGAAGCTTTCTTT. The chain combines TRBV27 with TRBJ1-1; unclear D gene. The CDR3 loop spans 15 amino acids. The V end was cut by 4 bases, the J end by 0 bases, with 12 bases between. Germline CDR1 reads MNHEY; CDR2 reads SMNVEV (reference sequence).

This chain connects TRBV7-3 to TRBJ2-2; no definite D call. This CDR3 is 12 amino acids long. The V gene lost 8 bases and the J gene lost 5 bases, with 9 bases spanning the gap. Per the germline V gene, CDR1 is SGHTA and CDR2 is FQGTGA. The CDR3 nucleotides are TGTGCCAGCCGGGTGGAGACCGGGGAGCTGTTTTTT. Protein product: CASRVETGELFF.

This clone was seen a single time. V is TRBV6-5 and J is TRBJ1-1; perhaps TRBD1 as D (5 bases). Germline CDR1 and CDR2: MNHEY and SVGAGI. Trimming removed 7 bases from V and 7 bases from J, with 16 bases in between. This CDR3 comprises 13 residues. This CDR3 reads CASTPPGDSEAFF. As DNA, the CDR3 is TGTGCCAGCACCCCTCCGGGTGACAGTGAAGCTTTCTTT.

CDR3 sequence reads: CSADRGYEQYF. CDR3 coding DNA: TGCAGTGCTGACAGGGGCTACGAGCAGTACTTC. V usage is TRBV20-1 and J usage is TRBJ2-7; 8 bases map to TRBD1. There are 11 residues in the CDR3. Trimming cost V 5 bases and J 3 bases; bases outside gene matches: 0. CDR1 and CDR2 from the germline V gene are DFQATT and SNEGSKA (reference sequence).

Points on this clone: This sample also contains other DNA sequences that code for the same CDR3. This chain links TRBV2 with TRBJ2-2; 8 nucleotides line up with TRBD1. The CDR3 is 15 amino acids. The J segment lost 7 bases and the V segment lost 6 bases, leaving 10 bases of the junction unmatched. Germline assignment: CDR1 SNHLY and CDR2 FYNNEI. The CDR3 DNA reads TGTGCCAGCAGCGATGGACAGGGTGGACGCGGGGAGCTGTTTTTT. Protein sequence: CASSDGQGGRGELFF. The variable domain in full, completed from reference TRBV2 and TRBJ2-2, reads EPEVTQTPSHQVTQMGQEVILRCVPISNHLYFYWYRQILGQKVEFLVSFYNNEISEKSEIFDDQFSVERPDGSNFTLKIRSTKLEDSAMYFCASSDGQGGRGELFFGEGSRLTVL.

This clone appeared a single time. V gene TRBV19 combines with J gene TRBJ1-4; no clear D. This CDR3 region has 13 residues. Trimming pared 6 bases from V and 5 bases from J, leaving 10 bases between. Germline V gene sequence: CDR1 LNHDA, CDR2 SQIVND (reference sequence). CDR3: CASRKHANEKLFF. Here the CDR3 DNA reads TGTGCCAGTAGGAAACATGCCAATGAAAAACTGTTTTTT.

This chain links TRBV21-1 with TRBJ1-1; the table's D call TRBD1 went unverified against the DNA. TRBV21-1 is termed a pseudogene. CDR3 length equals 15 residues. In DNA form, the CDR3 reads TGTGCCAGCAGCAAAAACCGGGGACAGATCGTCGAAGCTTTCTTT. Its translation: CASSKNRGQIVEAFF.

This clone was counted a single time. The V gene is TRBV7-6, the J gene TRBJ1-6, with TRBD1 identical over 8 bases. V lost 1 base to trimming and J lost 5 bases; unmatched junction nucleotides: 4. Germline V gives CDR1 SGHVS, CDR2 FNYEAQ. The CDR3 loop spans 16 amino acids. In DNA, the CDR3 is TGTGCCAGCAGCTTAGACGGGACAGGCAATAATTCACCCCTCCACTTT. This gives the protein CASSLDGTGNNSPLHF.

The rearrangement links TRBV4-2 to TRBJ1-2; 7 nucleotides match TRBD1. V lost 5 bases, J lost 3 bases, and 9 bases stayed unmatched. The CDR3 spans 15 residues. Germline lookup yields CDR1 LGHNA and CDR2 YNFKEQ. The CDR3 loop reads CASSEQGIGDYGYTF. The CDR3 DNA reads TGTGCCAGCAGCGAACAGGGGATAGGGGACTATGGCTACACCTTC.

The chain recombines TRBV30 with TRBJ2-5, with D maybe TRBD1 (6 bases). V was shortened by 0 bases and J by 6 bases, with 8 bases between the two germline ends. The CDR3 has 12 residues. Germline CDR1 is GTSNPN and CDR2 is SVGIG (reference sequence). CDR3 nucleotide sequence: TGTGCCTGGAGTGTACAGGGCCAGACCCAGTACTTC. The encoded protein is CAWSVQGQTQYF. Full variable domain (remainder filled in from reference TRBV30 and TRBJ2-5): SQTIHQWPATLVQPVGSPLSLECTVEGTSNPNLYWYRQAAGRGLQLLFYSVGIGQISSEVPQNLSASRPQDRQFILSSKKLLLSDSGFYLCAWSVQGQTQYFGPGTRLLVL.

The CDR3 sequence: CASSFGATGQETQYF. CDR3 DNA sequence: TGTGCCAGCAGCTTTGGGGCGACAGGCCAAGAGACCCAGTACTTC. This chain connects TRBV5-4 to TRBJ2-5; a weak D match, TRBD1 (6 bases). Trimming stripped 2 bases from V and 1 base from J, with 12 bases between. The germline gives CDR1 SGHNT, CDR2 YYREEE (reference sequence). CDR3 size: 15 residues. Full variable domain (remainder filled in from reference TRBV5-4 and TRBJ2-5): ETGVTQSPTHLIKTRGQQVTLRCSSQSGHNTVSWYQQALGQGPQFIFQYYREEENGRGNFPPRFSGLQFPNYSSELNVNALELDDSALYLCASSFGATGQETQYFGPGTRLLVL.

This rearrangement joins TRBV30 to TRBJ1-1, with no clear D. This CDR3 spans 12 amino acids. The germline V gene encodes CDR1 GTSNPN and CDR2 SVGIG (reference sequence). V gave up 8 bases and J gave up 8 bases, with 18 bases separating them. The CDR3 DNA reads TGTGCCGCCAAACGGACTGTAGGCGAAGCTTTCTTT. Protein product: CAAKRTVGEAFF. The whole variable domain, filled in from reference TRBV30 and TRBJ1-1, reads SQTIHQWPATLVQPVGSPLSLECTVEGTSNPNLYWYRQAAGRGLQLLFYSVGIGQISSEVPQNLSASRPQDRQFILSSKKLLLSDSGFYLCAAKRTVGEAFFGQGTRLTVV.

The J gene is TRBJ2-7, the V gene TRBV7-9, with TRBD1 matching over 7 bases. V was clipped by 5 bases and J by 4 bases; unmatched bases: 17. The CDR3 has 17 residues. Germline assignment: CDR1 SEHNR and CDR2 FQNEAQ (reference sequence). CDR3 loop: CASSHIETRAGGYEQYF. The CDR3 region has the DNA TGTGCCAGCAGCCACATAGAAACAAGGGCAGGGGGTTACGAGCAGTACTTC.